This T cell receptor (beta chain) was captured by sequencing in a study of cytomegalovirus exposure and HLA in healthy donors. Per germline, CDR1 LGHNA and CDR2 YNFKEQ. The CDR3 runs 14 residues. V lost 4 bases, J lost 2 bases, and 10 bases lay in between. Points from the study as a whole: It was assumed in the presence/absence analyses that sequencing depth was roughly uniform across donors.

This PCR relied on a set of 60 Vbeta primers and 13 Jbeta primers. Profiled with immunoSEQ multiplex PCR; TCRdb holds only in-frame clones, not every one. The profile shows 160,000 or so clones, 70% to 80% of them singletons. Comment on this clone: What it binds is not known.

The chain uses TRBV4-2 and TRBJ2-3; TRBD2 is a possible D gene (5 bases). The TCR originated in a man between 18 and 29 years old in good health and CMV-seropositive. The sample consisted of PBMCs. CDR3 in amino acids: CASSLTTTTDTQYF. The CDR3 DNA reads TGTGCCAGCAGCCTAACGACTACCACAGATACGCAGTATTTT.